A single sample is the source of the 27 T cell receptor beta chains below, sequenced in a study of T cells in tumors after PD-1 blockade. Repertoires were generated with immunoSEQ multiplex PCR, while TCRdb's copy carries only in-frame clones and drops some. The repertoire holds approximately 47,000 clones, approximately 79% seen once, with 8.7% in the top ten. The input for sequencing was PBMCs, taken before anti-PD-1 therapy. Every receptor here comes from a human donor with advanced basal cell or squamous cell carcinoma (not recorded which).

This clone occurred once. The chain recombines TRBV5-1 with TRBJ2-3, with 8 bases identical to TRBD1. Trimming at V came to 4 bases and at J to 0 bases, leaving 7 bases not matched to a gene. The CDR3 runs 16 residues. Germline-derived CDR1 and CDR2 are SGHRS and YFSETQ. For the CDR3, the DNA is TGCGCCAGCAGCCCATACAGGGGGTATAGCACAGATACGCAGTATTTT. It specifies CASSPYRGYSTDTQYF.

This clone came up once. The V and J genes are TRBV5-1 and TRBJ2-3; 7 bases agree with TRBD1. Per germline, CDR1 SGHRS and CDR2 YFSETQ. V shed 2 bases and J 4 bases; nucleotides not matched to a gene: 4. There are 14 residues in the CDR3. The CDR3 coding sequence is TGCGCCAGCAGCTTAATTACAGGGGCAGATACGCAGTATTTT. Amino acids: CASSLITGADTQYF.

The chain combines TRBV13 with TRBJ2-3; D not certain. The CDR3 covers 14 residues. Germline CDR1 is PRHDT and CDR2 is FYEKMQ (reference sequence). Trimming pared 5 bases from V and 2 bases from J, leaving 11 bases between. CDR3 amino acids: CASSHLDNTDTQYF. The CDR3 DNA reads as TGTGCCAGCAGCCATTTAGATAACACAGATACGCAGTATTTT. The full variable domain, in which reference TRBV13 and TRBJ2-3 provide the parts outside the CDR3, is AAGVIQSPRHLIKEKRETATLKCYPIPRHDTVYWYQQGPGQDPQFLISFYEKMQSDKGSIPDRFSAQQFSDYHSELNMSSLELGDSALYFCASSHLDNTDTQYFGPGTRLTVL.

The gene calls are TRBV19 and TRBJ2-2, with D uncertain. Germline V gene lookup returns CDR1 LNHDA and CDR2 SQIVND (reference sequence). CDR3 length equals 18 residues. Trimming cost V 8 bases and J 1 base, with 23 bases left between them. The CDR3 is CASSVRQPSRKNTGELFF. CDR3 in DNA: TGTGCCAGTTCAGTCCGACAACCCTCACGCAAGAACACCGGGGAGCTGTTTTTT.

The V gene is TRBV5-1, the J gene TRBJ1-3, with 7 bases that match TRBD1. CDR1 is SGHRS, CDR2 YFSETQ, per germline. V lost 5 bases and J lost 3; bases outside the gene matches: 14. The CDR3 spans 17 residues. The CDR3 protein is CASRKAEGGAYGNTIYF. In nucleotides, the CDR3 is TGCGCCAGCAGAAAGGCGGAAGGGGGCGCATATGGAAACACCATATATTTT.

The chain is built from TRBV7-9 and TRBJ1-2, with D hard to call. V lost 1 base and J lost 7, with 10 bases in between. Germline V gives CDR1 SEHNR, CDR2 FQNEAQ (reference sequence). CDR3 length equals 13 residues. CDR3 bases: TGTGCCAGCAGCTTAGAGTCGGGCAGTGGCTACACCTTC. Its translation: CASSLESGSGYTF.

This clone has only one observation. The V and J genes are TRBV7-9 and TRBJ1-1, with D uncertain. Trimming cost V 6 bases and J 4 bases, with 6 bases left between them. CDR3 length: 11 amino acids. Germline V lookup: CDR1 SEHNR, CDR2 FQNEAQ (reference sequence). CDR3 coding DNA: TGTGCCAGCAGGGTAGGCACTGAAGCTTTCTTT. Translated: CASRVGTEAFF.

The chain carries TRBV6-5 and TRBJ1-3, with D possibly matching TRBD1 (6 bases). CDR3 length equals 14 residues. The V and J ends lost 6 bases and 0 bases respectively, with 9 bases between them. Germline V gene lookup returns CDR1 MNHEY and CDR2 SVGAGI. The CDR3 DNA is TGTGCCAGCAGACTACAGGGCTCTGGAAACACCATATATTTT. Residues: CASRLQGSGNTIYF.

Of note for this clone: Other DNA sequences in this sample translate to the same CDR3. The rearrangement joins TRBV5-1 to TRBJ2-1, with D maybe TRBD1 (6 bases). The V gene's germline CDR1 is SGHRS and CDR2 YFSETQ. Trimming took 2 bases from V and 8 from J, leaving 8 bases between them. CDR3 length: 12 residues. The CDR3 DNA reads TGCGCCAGCAGCTTACAGGGACATGAGCAGTTCTTC. Its protein is CASSLQGHEQFF.

The CDR3 reads CASRIGASTDTQYF. The CDR3 DNA reads TGTGCCAGCAGAATCGGGGCTAGCACAGATACGCAGTATTTT. V is TRBV7-2 and J is TRBJ2-3; D is possibly TRBD1 or TRBD2 (5 bases each). The CDR3 sequence is 14 residues long. The germline CDR1 and CDR2 sequences are SGHTA and FQGNSA. Trimming stripped 6 bases from V and 0 bases from J, with 10 bases between.

This chain links TRBV7-8 with TRBJ2-3; 8 bases agree with TRBD2. This CDR3 spans 15 amino acids. CDR1 SGHVS and CDR2 FQNEAQ come from the germline V gene. The V gene end was trimmed by 2 bases and the J gene end by 3 bases; junction bases not matched to a gene: 4. The CDR3 here is CASSLSSGVTDTQYF. CDR3 DNA sequence: TGTGCCAGCAGCTTAAGTAGCGGGGTAACAGATACGCAGTATTTT. Complete variable domain (other parts from reference TRBV7-8 and TRBJ2-3): GAGVSQSPRYKVAKRGQDVALRCDPISGHVSLFWYQQALGQGPEFLTYFQNEAQLDKSGLPSDRFFAERPEGSVSTLKIQRTQQEDSAVYLCASSLSSGVTDTQYFGPGTRLTVL.

This clone was observed a handful of times. The chain is built from TRBV7-3 and TRBJ2-2; 9 bases align to TRBD1. After removal of 1 base from V and 1 base from J, the junction contained 7 bases not matched to a gene. CDR1 is SGHTA, CDR2 FQGTGA, per germline. This CDR3 has 18 residues. DNA of the CDR3: TGTGCCAGCAGCTTAAATAGTCAGGACAGGGGGAACACCGGGGAGCTGTTTTTT. It encodes CASSLNSQDRGNTGELFF.

V is TRBV12-3 or TRBV12-4 and J is TRBJ2-5; the D is unclear. Trimming stripped 7 bases from V and 5 bases from J, with 14 bases between. This CDR3 comprises 13 residues. The CDR3 here is CASKLEHRETQYF. The CDR3 DNA reads as TGTGCCAGCAAGCTCGAGCACCGGGAGACCCAGTACTTC.

The chain is built from TRBV10-3 and TRBJ2-7; a possible D gene is TRBD2 (6 bases). The CDR3 is 15 amino acids. Between the trimmed V and J ends, which lost 4 bases and 0 bases, there was a span of 13 bases. Germline assignment: CDR1 ENHRY and CDR2 SYGVKD. CDR3 DNA sequence: TGTGCCATCAGTGGGGGGGTTAGAGGCTCCTACGAGCAGTACTTC. Encoded protein: CAISGGVRGSYEQYF.

This sequence joins TRBV13 and TRBJ1-5, with D maybe TRBD1 (5 bases). V was trimmed by 5 bases and J by 7 bases, leaving 12 bases between them. The CDR3 contains 13 residues. In germline, CDR1 is PRHDT, CDR2 FYEKMQ (reference sequence). DNA of the CDR3: TGTGCCAGCAGCCCCCGGGGGAGACAGCCCCAGCATTTT. Its translation is CASSPRGRQPQHF.

This chain joins TRBV11-3 and TRBJ2-7; D not certain. Germline assignment: CDR1 SGHNT and CDR2 YENEEA. The CDR3 sequence is 15 residues long. Trimming stripped 0 bases from V and 1 base from J, with 10 bases between. Here the CDR3 reads CASSLEGNPSYEQYF. CDR3 coding DNA: TGTGCCAGCAGCTTAGAAGGTAACCCGTCCTACGAGCAGTACTTC.

Only one count was recorded for this clone. V usage is TRBV5-1 and J usage is TRBJ2-7, with 10 nucleotides matching TRBD2. CDR3 length equals 16 residues. V shed 3 bases and J 0 bases; nucleotides not matched to a gene: 6. CDR1 SGHRS and CDR2 YFSETQ come from the germline V gene. The CDR3 loop reads CASSSMASGSSYEQYF. The CDR3 DNA sequence: TGCGCCAGCAGCTCCATGGCTAGCGGGAGCTCCTACGAGCAGTACTTC. The full variable domain, its missing parts supplied by reference TRBV5-1 and TRBJ2-7, is KAGVTQTPRYLIKTRGQQVTLSCSPISGHRSVSWYQQTPGQGLQFLFEYFSETQRNKGNFPGRFSGRQFSNSRSEMNVSTLELGDSALYLCASSSMASGSSYEQYFGPGTRLTVT.

This clone was counted once. V usage is TRBV4-2 and J usage is TRBJ2-7, with a weak D call TRBD2 (5 bases). CDR1 and CDR2 from the germline V gene are LGHNA and YNFKEQ. The ends were cut back, 0 bases at V and 3 bases at J, with 12 bases in the middle. The CDR3 has 15 amino acids. The CDR3 DNA sequence: TGTGCCAGCAGCCAAGATTATACTAGGAGCTACGAGCAGTACTTC. Translation: CASSQDYTRSYEQYF.

The rearrangement joins TRBV6-5 to TRBJ2-1; 9 nucleotides line up with TRBD1. The CDR3 has 14 amino acids. Germline V lookup: CDR1 MNHEY, CDR2 SVGAGI. The V and J ends lost 6 bases and 7 bases, in that order; junction bases with no gene match: 7. The CDR3 loop reads CASSYRGLWNEQFF. The DNA for the CDR3 is TGTGCCAGCAGCTACAGGGGGCTTTGGAATGAGCAGTTCTTC.

The chain is built from TRBV7-2 and TRBJ2-3; 13 positions match TRBD2. CDR1 is SGHTA and CDR2 is FQGNSA in the germline V gene. The trim removed 5 bases at V and 2 bases at J, leaving 10 bases unmatched. The CDR3 has 18 residues. CDR3 amino acids: CASSNPGLAGANTDTQYF. The CDR3 bases are TGTGCCAGCAGCAACCCCGGACTAGCGGGGGCAAACACAGATACGCAGTATTTT.

This sequence joins TRBV21-1 and TRBJ2-5; TRBD2, the D gene given by the table, was not confirmed from the DNA. TRBV21-1 corresponds to a pseudogene. CDR3 size: 18 residues. CDR3 region: CASSKGGRGGKERETQYF. The DNA of the CDR3 is TGTGCCAGCAGCAAAGGGGGCCGGGGGGGGAAGGAGCGGGAGACCCAGTACTTC.

The chain joins TRBV27 to TRBJ2-3; 14 bases map to TRBD2. Germline loops: CDR1 MNHEY, CDR2 SMNVEV (reference sequence). V shed 3 bases and J 6 bases; nucleotides not matched to a gene: 14. This CDR3 comprises 19 residues. In DNA, the CDR3 is TGTGCCAGCAGTTTTCTCCCAGGACTAGCGGGGGGTCCCCGGGATACGCAGTATTTT. It is translated as CASSFLPGLAGGPRDTQYF.

Notes on this clone: It is likely a read error, because the conserved phenylalanine at the end of the CDR3 is missing. The DNA is left out, because the CDR3 cannot be placed on it with certainty; the CDR3 is given as TCRdb lists it. V is TRBV19 and J is TRBJ1-2; TRBD1 was called by the table and not checked on the DNA. The CDR3 is 14 residues long, ends included. Germline V gene data show CDR1 as LNHDA and CDR2 as SQIVND (reference sequence). CDR3 in amino acids: CASSIEALGQAMTI.

The gene calls are TRBV5-1 and TRBJ2-3; D perhaps matches TRBD1 (6 bases). Germline assignment: CDR1 SGHRS and CDR2 YFSETQ. V lost 5 bases, J lost 2 bases, and 15 bases lay in between. CDR3 length equals 15 residues. The CDR3: CASRLGLGATDTQYF. CDR3 coding DNA: TGCGCCAGCAGGCTTGGGCTGGGGGCCACAGATACGCAGTATTTT.

The genes are TRBV12-3 or TRBV12-4 and TRBJ2-3; no definite D call. CDR3 size: 12 residues. Trimming removed 1 base at V and 6 bases at J, with 5 bases between. CDR3 in amino acids: CASSLGLDTQYF. CDR3 nucleotide sequence: TGTGCCAGCAGTTTAGGATTGGATACGCAGTATTTT.

This chain links TRBV3-1 (or the pseudogene TRBV3-2) with TRBJ2-2; D gene unclear. Germline V CDR1 and CDR2: LGHDT, YNNKEL (reference sequence). The CDR3 is 17 amino acids. Trimming removed 0 bases from V and 2 bases from J, with 13 bases in between. DNA of the CDR3: TGTGCCAGCAGCCAAGATATAAGGATTCCCAACACCGGGGAGCTGTTTTTT. This translates into CASSQDIRIPNTGELFF.

This rearrangement joins TRBV6-6 to TRBJ2-7; D not certain. The CDR3 consists of 14 residues. Germline CDR1 MNHNY, CDR2 SVGAGI (reference sequence). Between the trimmed V and J ends, which lost 6 bases and 2 bases, there was a span of 14 bases. The CDR3 nucleotides are TGTGCCAGCAGCGTACGGTCCGAAGCCTACGAGCAGTACTTC. Residues: CASSVRSEAYEQYF.